A single sample is the source of the 29 T cell receptor beta chains below, sequenced in a study of T cells in Graves' hyperthyroidism and ophthalmopathy (dated by TCRdb to about 2019). Library method: multiplex PCR. Sequencing used an Illumina HiSeq 2000. Amplification of TCR beta CDR3 regions was carried out from RNA transcripts. A first-round RT-PCR of the TCR CDR3 used the HTBI primer set with the Qiagen OneStep RT-PCR kit. TCRdb reworked the public reads: Q25 trimming with fastp, MiXCR clone assembly, productive beta chains retained. All rows with the same CDR3 protein become a single entry with the most common DNA and genes. The sample includes around 360,000 distinct CDR3 sequences, with around 15% observed a single time. Of the sample, about 21% falls within the top ten clones. Sequencing was carried out using blood. The source of these receptors is a woman aged 55-69 years with Graves' ophthalmopathy.

This clonotype was found once. A much bigger clone sits one base away, suggesting this may be a read error. The V and J genes are TRBV20-1 and TRBJ2-5; D is possibly TRBD2 (6 bases). V lost 2 bases, J lost 5 bases, and 15 bases lay in between. The germline gives CDR1 DFQATT, CDR2 SNEGSKA (reference sequence). This CDR3 is built from 14 residues. DNA of the CDR3: TGCAGTGCTAGAAGGGGCGGGGAAGCCGAGACCCAGTACTTC. Its translation: CSARRGGEAETQYF.

Note on this clonotype: One end of the junction fails to match germline, which may point to a read error. The chain joins TRBV20-1 to TRBJ2-3; the D gene is possibly TRBD1 (6 bases). Germline assignment: CDR1 DFQATT and CDR2 SNEGSKA (reference sequence). The CDR3 loop spans 15 amino acids. The CDR3 region is CSAISRTDHTDAQYF. DNA of the CDR3: TGCAGTGCTATATCTAGGACAGATCACACAGATGCGCAGTATTTT.

This chain joins TRBV7-9 and TRBJ1-2; 12 bases agree with TRBD1. Germline assignment: CDR1 SEHNR and CDR2 FQNEAQ (reference sequence). V was clipped by 5 bases and J by 3 bases; unmatched bases: 4. The CDR3 has 15 residues. Here the CDR3 reads CASSPGQGADYGYTF. CDR3 in DNA: TGTGCCAGCAGCCCGGGACAGGGGGCAGACTATGGCTACACCTTC.

The genes are TRBV2 and TRBJ2-7, with 7 bases aligning to TRBD1. V shed 11 bases and J 5 bases; nucleotides not matched to a gene: 9. The CDR3 loop spans 12 amino acids. Looked up from germline, CDR1 is SNHLY and CDR2 is FYNNEI. CDR3 protein: CAGTGQSHEQYF. The CDR3 bases are TGTGCCGGAACGGGACAGTCGCACGAGCAGTACTTC. Variable domain in full (rest from reference TRBV2 and TRBJ2-7): EPEVTQTPSHQVTQMGQEVILRCVPISNHLYFYWYRQILGQKVEFLVSFYNNEISEKSEIFDDQFSVERPDGSNFTLKIRSTKLEDSAMYFCAGTGQSHEQYFGPGTRLTVT.

Comments on this clonotype: With a much larger clone just one base away, this may be a read error. The V and J genes are TRBV28 and TRBJ2-7, with TRBD2 identical over 9 bases. After removal of 7 bases from V and 8 bases from J, the junction contained 15 bases not matched to a gene. Germline CDR1 reads MDHEN; CDR2 reads SYDVKM. The CDR3 extends over 15 amino acids. CDR3 DNA sequence: TGTGCCAGCACCAGGGGCGGGAGGGCAAACGACAAGCAGTACTTC. The encoded protein is CASTRGGRANDKQYF.

This clonotype has just a few counts. V gene TRBV29-1 combines with J gene TRBJ2-7; perhaps TRBD2 as D (6 bases). The germline gives CDR1 SQVTM, CDR2 ANQGSEA. Between the trimmed V and J ends, which lost 0 bases and 0 bases, there was a span of 9 bases. The CDR3 is made up of 14 amino acids. The CDR3 is CSVEEGGFSYEQYF. The CDR3 nucleotides read TGCAGCGTTGAAGAAGGAGGGTTCTCCTACGAGCAGTACTTC.

The chain employs TRBV12-3 or TRBV12-4 and TRBJ2-5; D could derive from TRBD1 or TRBD2 (5 bases each). V gave up 7 bases and J gave up 7 bases, with 19 bases separating them. The CDR3 has 14 amino acids. The CDR3 is CASTKTGRVWTQYF. CDR3 sequence (DNA): TGTGCCAGCACAAAAACGGGACGGGTATGGACCCAGTACTTC.

This clonotype came up a few times. The chain employs TRBV29-1 and TRBJ1-1; D gene unclear. Deletions cut 3 bases from V and 0 bases from J, with 8 bases between. The CDR3 loop spans 13 amino acids. Germline-derived CDR1 and CDR2 are SQVTM and ANQGSEA. The CDR3 loop is CSVEKKLNTEAFF. The CDR3 DNA is TGCAGCGTTGAGAAGAAATTGAACACTGAAGCTTTCTTT.

This clonotype was picked up a small number of times. The genes are TRBV20-1 and TRBJ2-2, with TRBD1 identical over 9 bases. Germline V gene lookup returns CDR1 DFQATT and CDR2 SNEGSKA (reference sequence). The CDR3 contains 19 residues. J was trimmed by 0 bases and V by 4 bases; bases with no gene match: 15. For the CDR3, the DNA is TGCAGTGCTATTGCGGGACAGGGCCCGTTGGGCGCGAACACCGGGGAGCTGTTTTTT. This translates into CSAIAGQGPLGANTGELFF.

This clonotype was picked up many times. J is TRBJ2-5 and V is TRBV20-1; D is perhaps TRBD2 (6 bases). Germline V gene lookup returns CDR1 DFQATT and CDR2 SNEGSKA (reference sequence). V lost 3 bases and J lost 7, with 24 bases in between. The CDR3 loop spans 16 amino acids. The CDR3 region has the DNA TGCAGTGCTAGTCAAAACTCGGCGCTAGCGCGGGGGACCCAGTACTTC. Its protein is CSASQNSALARGTQYF.

The chain employs TRBV6-1 and TRBJ2-1; perhaps TRBD1 as D (7 bases). Between the trimmed V and J ends, which lost 6 bases and 4 bases, there was a span of 19 bases. Germline V gene sequence: CDR1 MNHNS, CDR2 SASEGT. The CDR3 spans 16 residues. The CDR3 sequence is CASRSPGGTAYNEQFF. In DNA form, the CDR3 reads TGTGCCAGCAGATCTCCAGGGGGGACAGCTTACAATGAGCAGTTCTTC.

The chain joins TRBV12-5 to TRBJ2-1; a possible D gene is TRBD1 (5 bases). The germline V gene has CDR1 LGHNT and CDR2 FRNRAP. This CDR3 region has 15 residues. The V gene lost 1 base and the J gene lost 4 bases, with 11 bases spanning the gap. CDR3: CASGLDRQKYNEQFF. In nucleotides, the CDR3 is TGTGCTAGTGGTTTGGACCGACAGAAATACAATGAGCAGTTCTTC.

This clonotype was counted between two and nine times. The chain has TRBV14 and TRBJ2-3; maybe TRBD2 (6 bases). This CDR3 comprises 16 residues. Trimming left V 4 bases short and J 3 bases short, with 17 bases between. Germline CDR1 is SGHDN and CDR2 is FVKESK. The CDR3 is CASSPRAGGRTDTQYF. Written as DNA, the CDR3 is TGTGCCAGCAGCCCTAGAGCGGGTGGTCGAACAGATACGCAGTATTTT.

The sample holds many counts of this clonotype. This rearrangement joins TRBV27 to TRBJ2-2; 7 nucleotides agree with TRBD1. CDR1 and CDR2 from the germline V gene are MNHEY and SMNVEV (reference sequence). CDR3 length: 15 amino acids. With 5 bases clipped from V and 7 bases from J, the junction kept 10 bases outside the gene matches. The CDR3 sequence is CASSPRTGRSGELFF. The CDR3 DNA sequence: TGTGCCAGCAGTCCGCGGACAGGTAGAAGCGGGGAGCTGTTTTTT.

This clonotype was picked up many times. CDR3 loop: CASRRDRGRTGELFF. The CDR3 nucleotides are TGTGCCAGCCGCCGGGACAGGGGGCGTACCGGGGAGCTGTTTTTT. The J gene is TRBJ2-2, the V gene TRBV18, with 12 bases that match TRBD1. The CDR3 runs to 15 residues. The V segment lost 8 bases and the J segment 5 bases; nucleotides outside the gene matches: 6. Germline V gene lookup returns CDR1 KGHSH and CDR2 LQKENI.

This chain connects TRBV20-1 to TRBJ2-1; no reliable D call. Trimming took off 3 bases at V and 0 bases at J, with 9 bases between the two ends. The V gene's germline CDR1 is DFQATT and CDR2 SNEGSKA (reference sequence). The CDR3 loop spans 14 amino acids. The CDR3 nucleotides read TGCAGTGCTAGGTATCGCCCCTCCTACAATGAGCAGTTCTTC. It codes for CSARYRPSYNEQFF.

The chain joins TRBV6-1 to TRBJ2-5; 9 bases agree with TRBD1. Trimming at V came to 7 bases and at J to 3 bases, leaving 3 bases not matched to a gene. Germline V lookup: CDR1 MNHNS, CDR2 SASEGT. This CDR3 comprises 13 residues. The CDR3 loop is CASNRDREETQYF. CDR3 DNA: TGTGCCAGCAACAGGGACAGGGAAGAGACCCAGTACTTC.

The V gene is TRBV7-9, the J gene TRBJ2-5; either TRBD1 or TRBD2 may supply D (5 bases each). From germline, CDR1 is SEHNR and CDR2 FQNEAQ (reference sequence). The germline V and J ends were trimmed by 4 bases and 5 bases, with 17 bases remaining between them. This CDR3 has 15 residues. The CDR3 reads CASSSVLGVEETQYF. DNA of the CDR3: TGTGCCAGCAGCTCCGTTCTGGGGGTTGAGGAGACCCAGTACTTC.

The V call is TRBV5-8, the J call TRBJ2-4; TRBD2 is a possible D gene (6 bases). Trimming took off 0 bases at V and 5 bases at J, with 18 bases between the two ends. The CDR3 sequence is 17 residues long. The germline CDR1 and CDR2 sequences are SGHTS and YDEGEE. CDR3 bases: TGTGCCAGCAGCTTGGGTGGGCCCGGAGGGGTTGAAAACATTCAGTACTTC. Its translation is CASSLGGPGGVENIQYF.

The chain has TRBV20-1 and TRBJ2-7; 8 nucleotides match TRBD1. The length of the CDR3 is 14 residues. CDR1 is DFQATT, CDR2 SNEGSKA, per germline (reference sequence). Trimming removed 5 bases from V and 2 bases from J; junction bases left unmatched: 8. CDR3 residues: CSADRDRSTYEQYF. The CDR3 DNA is TGCAGTGCTGACCGGGACAGGTCGACCTACGAGCAGTACTTC.

This clonotype was counted ten times or more. The genes are TRBV6-5 and TRBJ1-2, with 11 bases fitting TRBD1. Germline loops: CDR1 MNHEY, CDR2 SVGAGI. CDR3 length: 15 residues. The V segment lost 2 bases and the J segment 3 bases; nucleotides outside the gene matches: 2. CDR3 coding DNA: TGTGCCAGCAGTTACGGACAGGGGGCCCACTATGGCTACACCTTC. Protein: CASSYGQGAHYGYTF.

This clonotype has a count of ten or more. The chain recombines TRBV20-1 with TRBJ2-4; 8 nucleotides match TRBD1. Germline trimming cut 4 bases from V and 5 bases from J; bases unmatched to any gene: 4. This CDR3 has 13 amino acids. Germline-derived CDR1 and CDR2 are DFQATT and SNEGSKA (reference sequence). In DNA, the CDR3 is TGCAGTGCTATCGACAGGGGCCAAAACATTCAGTACTTC. Amino acids: CSAIDRGQNIQYF.

This clonotype showed up many times. The V gene is TRBV6-1, the J gene TRBJ2-7; a weak D match, TRBD1 (6 bases). The CDR3 loop spans 13 amino acids. CDR1 MNHNS and CDR2 SASEGT come from the germline V gene. Trimming pared 6 bases from V and 2 bases from J, leaving 11 bases between. The CDR3 nucleotides are TGTGCCAGCAGACGCACAGGGCCCTACGAGCAGTACTTC. It specifies CASRRTGPYEQYF.

This clonotype was counted many times. This rearrangement joins TRBV13 to TRBJ2-7, with TRBD2 matching over 11 bases. The J segment lost 2 bases and the V segment lost 5 bases, leaving 8 bases of the junction unmatched. The CDR3 runs to 16 residues. The germline CDR1 and CDR2 sequences are PRHDT and FYEKMQ (reference sequence). This chain's CDR3 is CASSTSGRIGAYEQYF. The CDR3 region has the DNA TGTGCCAGCAGCACTAGCGGGAGAATCGGCGCCTACGAGCAGTACTTC.

This clonotype was counted at least ten times. CDR3 sequence reads: CASSLNWGNTGELFF. CDR3 nucleotides: TGTGCCAGCAGTTTAAATTGGGGAAACACCGGGGAGCTGTTTTTT. The chain combines TRBV28 with TRBJ2-2, with D hard to call. V dropped 2 bases and J dropped 2 bases, with 9 bases sitting between them. The CDR3 spans 15 residues. Looked up from germline, CDR1 is MDHEN and CDR2 is SYDVKM.

This clonotype was recorded at least ten times. The V and J genes are TRBV10-3 and TRBJ2-5, with D perhaps given as TRBD1 or TRBD2 (5 bases each). This CDR3 has 15 residues. V was trimmed by 2 bases and J by 4 bases, leaving 14 bases between them. CDR1 and CDR2 (germline): ENHRY, SYGVKD. CDR3: CAISEGRQRGETQYF. Written as DNA, the CDR3 is TGTGCCATCAGTGAGGGGAGACAGAGGGGAGAGACCCAGTACTTC.

This clonotype was picked up a small number of times. The chain combines TRBV5-1 with TRBJ2-2, with TRBD1 identical over 9 bases. The CDR3 runs to 15 residues. V was pared by 0 bases and J by 7 bases, with 4 bases of the junction left unmatched. The V gene's germline CDR1 is SGHRS and CDR2 YFSETQ. DNA of the CDR3: TGCGCCAGCAGCTTGGTCCGACAGGGGGTCGGGGAGCTGTTTTTT. Protein product: CASSLVRQGVGELFF.

The V call is TRBV5-4, the J call TRBJ2-5; the match to TRBD2 covers 16 bases. This CDR3 has 20 amino acids. The V segment lost 1 base and the J segment 3 bases; nucleotides outside the gene matches: 12. The germline V gene has CDR1 SGHNT and CDR2 YYREEE (reference sequence). In DNA form, the CDR3 reads TGTGCCAGCAGCTTGCAAGGGGGGACTAGCGGGAGGGTCCGGAAAGAGACCCAGTACTTC. Amino acids: CASSLQGGTSGRVRKETQYF. The whole variable domain, filled in from reference TRBV5-4 and TRBJ2-5, reads ETGVTQSPTHLIKTRGQQVTLRCSSQSGHNTVSWYQQALGQGPQFIFQYYREEENGRGNFPPRFSGLQFPNYSSELNVNALELDDSALYLCASSLQGGTSGRVRKETQYFGPGTRLLVL.

This clonotype occurred many times. Written as DNA, the CDR3 is TGTGCCAGCAGTTTATTGGACAGGGAAGAAACCCTCCACTTT. Protein product: CASSLLDREETLHF. V and J are TRBV28 and TRBJ1-6; 8 positions agree with TRBD1. V lost 1 base to trimming and J lost 14 bases; unmatched junction nucleotides: 7. CDR3 length: 14 amino acids. Germline CDR1 MDHEN, CDR2 SYDVKM. The full variable domain, its missing parts supplied by reference TRBV28 and TRBJ1-6, is DVKVTQSSRYLVKRTGEKVFLECVQDMDHENMFWYRQDPGLGLRLIYFSYDVKMKEKGDIPEGYSVSREKKERFSLILESASTNQTSMYLCASSLLDREETLHFGNGTRLTVT.